These 3 T cell receptor beta chains came from one sample sequenced in a study of shared clonotypes between healthy human individuals. Naive CD8 cells lacked CD45RO, underwent positive selection for CCR7 and left out terminally differentiated effector memory CD45RA+ cells. Some clones are missing from TCRdb's copy, which holds only in-frame ones; the method was immunoSEQ multiplex PCR. The sample includes approximately 600,000 clones, around 96% of them seen just once. Sequencing was done on a sample of naive CD8+ T cells sorted from blood. The receptors here all came from a woman younger than 45 in good health.

J is TRBJ2-7 and V is TRBV2; D possibly corresponds to TRBD1 (5 bases). The V gene lost 11 bases and the J gene lost 1 base, with 9 bases spanning the gap. Germline CDR1 reads SNHLY; CDR2 reads FYNNEI. The CDR3 length is 11 residues. The CDR3: CAVQGSYEQYF. The DNA for the CDR3 is TGTGCCGTCCAGGGTTCCTACGAGCAGTACTTC.

The chain joins TRBV2 to TRBJ2-7; no reliable D call. The CDR3 runs 13 residues. Germline CDR1 SNHLY, CDR2 FYNNEI. V was trimmed by 8 bases and J by 3 bases, leaving 14 bases between them. Here the CDR3 DNA reads TGTGCCAGCTCCACCACCGACGGCTACGAGCAGTACTTC. It is translated as CASSTTDGYEQYF.

The rearrangement links TRBV10-1 to TRBJ2-7; 7 bases map to TRBD2. Germline CDR1 WNHNN, CDR2 SYGVQD (reference sequence). The CDR3 covers 13 residues. The V gene end was trimmed by 4 bases and the J gene end by 7 bases; junction bases not matched to a gene: 7. The CDR3 DNA is TGCGCCAGCAGTGGGGCGGGAGTGGATGAGCAGTACTTC. Translation gives CASSGAGVDEQYF.